This T cell receptor (beta chain) is drawn from a study of blood T cell repertoires in COVID-19. TCRdb keeps only in-frame clones here, not all; method: immunoSEQ multiplex PCR. Of over 100,000 clones in the sample, around 90% were seen once. Germline V gene data show CDR1 as MNHEY and CDR2 as SVGAGI. This CDR3 comprises 15 residues. After removal of 5 bases from V and 6 bases from J, the junction contained 4 bases not matched to a gene. This TCR was sampled from a woman between 50 and 59 years old with COVID-19, enrolled during active disease. The specimen sequenced was peripheral blood. The V and J genes are TRBV6-5 and TRBJ2-1; 13 bases agree with TRBD2. This CDR3 reads CASSRTSGGSNEQFF. In DNA, the CDR3 is TGTGCCAGCAGTAGGACTAGCGGGGGCAGCAATGAGCAGTTCTTC.